One T cell receptor (beta chain) is described in this entry. Its antigen is unknown. Within one base of it there is no much larger clone, and no base qualities were kept. Its CDR3 holds 14 amino acids, cysteine through phenylalanine. Only CDR3 DNA is held: 42 bases, read in frame from base 1. V is reduced by 5 bases and J by 7 bases, leaving a spacing of 14 bases between them. CDR1 and CDR2, per the germline V gene (reference sequence), are LNHDA and SQIVND. These data are taken from a study of glioma-infiltrating T cells after dendritic cell vaccination (TCRdb year 2016). For context, the study as a whole: The cohort included roughly 15 glioblastoma patients drawn from Phase I and II dendritic cell vaccination trials, of whom 9 were newly diagnosed and 6 had recurrent disease. Patients received autologous tumor lysate-pulsed dendritic cell vaccination between about 2003 and 2012. The vaccine consisted of monocyte-derived dendritic cells cultured seven to eight days with IL-4 and GM-CSF, then pulsed overnight with autologous tumor lysate. Each patient was given three intradermal dendritic cell vaccine injections, spaced two weeks apart, in the arm below the axilla. In glioblastoma patients vaccinated with dendritic cells, deep sequencing of TCR beta CDR3 regions served to measure the amount of tumor-infiltrating lymphocytes and to compare repertoires between tumor and blood. Survival after dendritic cell vaccination was correlated with TCR sequencing metrics such as TIL content and the overlap between tumor and blood repertoires. The investigation overall reported the following: The three-group TCR overlap response model was characterized as speculative, and prospective validation of the model was stated to be required. After dendritic cell vaccination, a higher estimated pretreatment TIL content predicted longer time to progression and longer overall survival. TCR clonality showed no direct relationship with survival, which suggests that a diverse polyclonal response may matter. The cohort was small and heterogeneous, and full blood and tumor sets were available for few patients, with initial-recurrent tumor pairs available for even fewer patients.

The immunoSEQ assay amplified TCRB CDR3 regions from around 2.1 micrograms of genomic DNA, or from all available DNA when less than that amount was available. The multiplex PCR employed 60 forward primers targeting TCR V beta segments and 13 reverse primers targeting J beta segments. To estimate the number of reads per starting template, synthetic control templates were added to each sample at limiting dilution. The Illumina HiSeq System generated sequencing reads of 87 bp. In the original analysis: PCR and sequencing errors were removed by a nearest neighbor algorithm that merged closely related sequences. TCR overlap was defined as the percentage of unique tumor TCR beta sequences that were also found in the peripheral blood of the same patient. Sourced from immuneACCESS, this table was stored by TCRdb with only in-frame sequences that have V and J called. A share of the clones is absent; for the studies checked, an unresolved V gene accounts for under half, and the remainder has no known explanation. The V and J calls and clone size were taken over from that table, and D and trimming were inferred from the DNA. Recorded for this sample are 90,000 to 95,000 clones; about 81% of them occurred a single time. The ten most abundant clones make up approximately 2% of the sample.

The sample's time point label is to be understood as: after dendritic cell vaccination, including at tumor progression/relapse. Patients were selected for having adequate residual fresh-frozen tumor tissue and more than two years of available survival data. An isocitrate dehydrogenase mutation was not carried by any of the glioblastoma patients, although molecular status was otherwise variable. PBMC collection took place before vaccination, two weeks after the third vaccination, and at tumor progression if progression occurred. The Qiagen DNeasy Blood extraction Kit was used for extraction of genomic DNA.

This chain joins TRBV19 to TRBJ2-2; tentative D gene TRBD1, with 6 bases matching. The clonotype comes from a human donor with glioblastoma. The starting material was blood, obtained after dendritic cell vaccination. CDR3 sequence: CASSSQRGSGELFF. The nucleotide sequence reads as follows: TGTGCCAGTAGTTCTCAGAGGGGGAGCGGGGAGCTGTTTTTT.